This TCR beta chain was identified in a study of beta chain features in type 1 diabetes. Broader study findings: Shortening of TCRB CDR3s, moderate but significant, appeared in all four CD4+ subsets of Type 1 diabetes patients.

V lost 1 base, J lost 2 bases, and 7 bases lay in between. This CDR3 has 14 residues. CDR1 is SGHNT and CDR2 is YYREEE in the germline V gene (reference sequence). The investigators reverse transcribed all of the isolated RNA, so they sequenced expressed TCRB transcripts. The assay was immunoSEQ multiplex PCR, and TCRdb's table has in-frame clones only and misses some. The sample lists nearly 700,000 clones; around an eighth were seen once. This clone was observed a few times. Its matching antigen is unknown. The chain links TRBV5-4 to TRBJ2-1; D not certain. The source material was naive CD4+ T cells from blood. This clonotype was sampled from a man between 18 and 29 years old with type 1 diabetes. The CDR3 sequence: CASSLSGPYNEQFF. The CDR3 coding sequence is TGTGCCAGCAGCTTGTCTGGGCCCTACAATGAGCAGTTCTTC.